These 10 T cell receptor beta chains came from one sample sequenced in a study of T cell responses to AZD1222 COVID-19 vaccine listed by TCRdb under 2021. Interpreted using the paper, the time point label stands for: baseline before first vaccination. Libraries were constructed by the immunoSEQ multiplex PCR assay. As stored in TCRdb, this immuneACCESS dataset retains in-frame rearrangements with V and J assigned. A fraction of the clones does not appear; measured against another copy, unresolved V genes explain less than half of the discrepancy, and the remainder lacks a known reason. The sample includes 150,000 to 180,000 clones, with around 89% observed a single time. Together, the top ten hold 3.1% of the sample. Sequenced material: peripheral blood, taken on day 0 of AZD1222 vaccination. The source is an adult in good health.

In DNA form, the CDR3 reads TGTGCCAGCAGTTTCGGACAGGGTTTAGAAGCTTTCTTT. Its protein product is CASSFGQGLEAFF. This chain links TRBV12-3 or TRBV12-4 with TRBJ1-1; TRBD1 aligns across 8 bases. With 3 bases clipped from V and 8 bases from J, the junction kept 5 bases outside the gene matches. The CDR3 extends over 13 amino acids.

The J gene is TRBJ1-1, the V gene TRBV7-2; 8 nucleotides line up with TRBD1. Per germline, CDR1 SGHTA and CDR2 FQGNSA. With V trimmed by 5 bases and J by 3 bases, 5 bases remained unmatched. The CDR3 length is 14 residues. CDR3: CASSIQGGDTEAFF. CDR3 coding DNA: TGTGCCAGCAGCATACAGGGGGGGGACACTGAAGCTTTCTTT.

This clone was seen only once. V is TRBV7-2 and J is TRBJ2-2; the match to TRBD2 covers 9 bases. Germline values: CDR1 SGHTA, CDR2 FQGNSA. V dropped 5 bases and J dropped 4; count of bases not matched to a gene: 17. This CDR3 comprises 19 residues. CDR3 region: CASSRPNAGGPLSTGELFF. The CDR3 DNA sequence: TGTGCCAGCAGCCGTCCGAACGCGGGGGGGCCGTTATCCACCGGGGAGCTGTTTTTT.

This chain connects TRBV5-8 to TRBJ1-3, with a weak D call TRBD1 (5 bases). CDR1 is SGHTS, CDR2 YDEGEE, per germline. With 5 bases removed from V and 2 bases from J, the gap between germline ends came to 11 bases. This CDR3 spans 14 amino acids. Here the CDR3 reads CASSSGTPGNTIYF. The CDR3 DNA is TGTGCCAGCAGTTCCGGGACTCCTGGAAACACCATATATTTT.

Only a few counts were recorded for this clone. This chain connects TRBV4-2 to TRBJ1-3; 7 bases agree with TRBD1. With 0 bases clipped from V and 0 bases from J, the junction kept 5 bases outside the gene matches. The CDR3 consists of 17 residues. The germline V gene has CDR1 LGHNA and CDR2 YNFKEQ. The CDR3: CASSQDPAGGSGNTIYF. The CDR3 coding sequence is TGTGCCAGCAGCCAAGATCCCGCAGGGGGCTCTGGAAACACCATATATTTT.

V usage is TRBV9 and J usage is TRBJ2-1; D ambiguous. V lost 3 bases and J 9 bases, leaving 7 bases between the germline ends. Germline-derived CDR1 and CDR2 are SGDLS and YYNGEE. CDR3 size: 11 residues. CDR3 bases: TGTGCCAGCAGCGCAAGTATTGAGCAGTTCTTC. Its translation is CASSASIEQFF.

The chain has TRBV6-5 and TRBJ2-3, with a tentative D call TRBD2 (5 bases). The V gene lost 7 bases and the J gene lost 0 bases, with 14 bases spanning the gap. The CDR3 spans 15 residues. Germline lookup yields CDR1 MNHEY and CDR2 SVGAGI. The CDR3 reads CASTPPGISTDTQYF. In DNA, the CDR3 is TGTGCCAGCACCCCTCCGGGGATAAGCACAGATACGCAGTATTTT.

The chain recombines TRBV12-3 or TRBV12-4 with TRBJ1-1; D is uncertain. This CDR3 is 13 amino acids long. The ends were cut back, 5 bases at V and 1 base at J, with 8 bases in the middle. This CDR3 is CASSRTQNTEAFF. CDR3 bases: TGTGCCAGCAGTCGAACCCAGAACACTGAAGCTTTCTTT.

The chain uses TRBV3-1 (or the pseudogene TRBV3-2) and TRBJ1-1; the D gene is possibly TRBD1 (5 bases). This CDR3 spans 15 amino acids. V was trimmed by 4 bases and J by 1 base, leaving 13 bases between them. Per germline, CDR1 LGHDT and CDR2 YNNKEL (reference sequence). The CDR3 spells CASSRQSRANTEAFF. DNA of the CDR3: TGTGCCAGCAGCCGCCAGTCCAGGGCGAACACTGAAGCTTTCTTT.

V gene TRBV5-1 combines with J gene TRBJ2-2; D call uncertain. V was cut by 4 bases and J by 4 bases, with 11 bases left in between. This CDR3 region has 14 residues. Germline V gene sequence: CDR1 SGHRS, CDR2 YFSETQ. Written as DNA, the CDR3 is TGCGCCAGCAGCCATTCGCTGGCCACCGGGGAGCTGTTTTTT. Translated: CASSHSLATGELFF. Using reference TRBV5-1 and TRBJ2-2 for the parts outside the CDR3, the full variable domain is KAGVTQTPRYLIKTRGQQVTLSCSPISGHRSVSWYQQTPGQGLQFLFEYFSETQRNKGNFPGRFSGRQFSNSRSEMNVSTLELGDSALYLCASSHSLATGELFFGEGSRLTVL.